A single sample is the source of the 30 T cell receptor beta chains below, sequenced in a study of blood T cell repertoires in COVID-19. Only in-frame clones appear in the TCRdb table, and some are missing; sequencing was by immunoSEQ multiplex PCR. Of some 87,000 clones listed, about 87% are singletons. Sequencing input: peripheral blood. Every receptor here comes from a human donor with COVID-19, enrolled during active disease. The donor label of this sample is uncertain.

This chain uses TRBV6-5 with TRBJ2-1; D is uncertain. CDR3 size: 16 residues. The V gene's germline CDR1 is MNHEY and CDR2 SVGAGI. Trimming stripped 4 bases from V and 0 bases from J, with 13 bases between. The CDR3 sequence is CASSWAGESSYNEQFF. The CDR3 nucleotides read TGTGCCAGCAGTTGGGCAGGTGAGAGCTCCTACAATGAGCAGTTCTTC.

This rearrangement joins TRBV5-1 to TRBJ1-1; 8 bases line up with TRBD1. The junction had 5 bases not matched to a gene; V was cut back by 2 bases and J by 2 bases. The germline CDR1 and CDR2 sequences are SGHRS and YFSETQ. This CDR3 is 15 amino acids long. The CDR3 loop reads CASSLRGQGNTEAFF. The CDR3 DNA reads as TGCGCCAGCAGCTTACGTGGACAGGGAAACACTGAAGCTTTCTTT.

The chain links TRBV18 to TRBJ2-1, with 8 bases identical to TRBD2. CDR1 is KGHSH, CDR2 LQKENI, per germline. CDR3 size: 16 residues. The trim removed 0 bases at V and 3 bases at J, leaving 4 bases unmatched. CDR3 DNA: TGTGCCAGCTCACCACCAGATCGGGGGGGCTACAATGAGCAGTTCTTC. Protein product: CASSPPDRGGYNEQFF.

The rearrangement links TRBV27 to TRBJ2-1; 9 bases fit TRBD1. The CDR3 loop spans 16 amino acids. Germline CDR1 and CDR2: MNHEY and SMNVEV (reference sequence). The V and J ends lost 2 bases and 4 bases, in that order; junction bases with no gene match: 6. The CDR3 DNA is TGTGCCAGCAGTTTAGGATCGGGACAGGGATACAATGAGCAGTTCTTC. This encodes CASSLGSGQGYNEQFF.

The V gene is TRBV5-1, the J gene TRBJ2-5; D unresolved. Germline V gives CDR1 SGHRS, CDR2 YFSETQ. V gave up 4 bases and J gave up 3 bases, with 13 bases separating them. The CDR3 is 14 amino acids. CDR3 residues: CASSTTIPEETQYF. The CDR3 region has the DNA TGCGCCAGCAGCACTACTATCCCGGAAGAGACCCAGTACTTC. The variable domain in full, with the rest retrieved from reference TRBV5-1 and TRBJ2-5, is KAGVTQTPRYLIKTRGQQVTLSCSPISGHRSVSWYQQTPGQGLQFLFEYFSETQRNKGNFPGRFSGRQFSNSRSEMNVSTLELGDSALYLCASSTTIPEETQYFGPGTRLLVL.

This chain joins TRBV6-5 and TRBJ2-3; TRBD2 is a possible D gene (6 bases). Per germline, CDR1 MNHEY and CDR2 SVGAGI. Trimming left V 6 bases short and J 0 bases short, with 13 bases between. The CDR3 runs to 15 residues. The CDR3 nucleotides read TGTGCCAGCAGCCTCTCGGGGACTAGCACAGATACGCAGTATTTT. Translation: CASSLSGTSTDTQYF.

The rearrangement links TRBV3-1 (or the pseudogene TRBV3-2) to TRBJ1-2; TRBD1 might be the D (5 bases). CDR3 length: 13 residues. V lost 4 bases and J lost 4, with 10 bases in between. The germline V gene encodes CDR1 LGHDT and CDR2 YNNKEL (reference sequence). This chain's CDR3 is CASSRGDSYGYTF. CDR3 bases: TGTGCCAGCAGCCGCGGGGACTCCTATGGCTACACCTTC.

The chain combines TRBV6-6 with TRBJ1-6; D is unresolved. The CDR3 consists of 14 residues. Germline CDR1 reads MNHNY; CDR2 reads SVGAGI (reference sequence). V shed 2 bases and J shed 7 bases, with 9 bases lying between them. The CDR3 here is CASSYGLGNSPLHF. In nucleotides, the CDR3 is TGTGCCAGCAGTTACGGACTGGGGAATTCACCCCTCCACTTT.

V and J are TRBV24-1 and TRBJ2-5; a possible D gene is TRBD1 (5 bases). The length of the CDR3 is 14 residues. Between the trimmed V and J ends, which lost 2 bases and 4 bases, there was a span of 10 bases. In germline, CDR1 is KGHDR, CDR2 SFDVKD. CDR3 coding DNA: TGTGCCACCAGTGATTCACAGGCTGGAGAGACCCAGTACTTC. Amino acids: CATSDSQAGETQYF.

The V and J genes are TRBV10-2 and TRBJ1-5; a possible D gene is TRBD1 (5 bases). CDR3 length: 15 residues. Trimming removed 5 bases at V and 0 bases at J, with 11 bases between. The germline V gene has CDR1 WSHSY and CDR2 SAAADI. The CDR3 spells CASSPGHDSNQPQHF. CDR3 bases: TGCGCCAGCAGTCCTGGACACGATAGCAATCAGCCCCAGCATTTT.

V usage is TRBV11-2 and J usage is TRBJ1-3; a weak D match, TRBD1 (6 bases). This CDR3 contains 15 residues. Germline CDR1 is SGHAT and CDR2 is FQNNGV. V shed 3 bases and J shed 0 bases, with 9 bases lying between them. The CDR3 DNA follows: TGTGCCAGCAGCTTCAGGGGTGTCTCTGGAAACACCATATATTTT. It translates to CASSFRGVSGNTIYF.

The chain recombines TRBV7-3 with TRBJ1-2; D ambiguous. Germline V gene lookup returns CDR1 SGHTA and CDR2 FQGTGA. The germline V and J ends were trimmed by 5 bases and 8 bases, with 15 bases remaining between them. This CDR3 has 13 amino acids. This CDR3 reads CASSPGEGSGYTF. In DNA, the CDR3 is TGTGCCAGCAGCCCCGGGGAGGGTTCGGGCTACACCTTC. The whole variable domain, remainder taken from reference TRBV7-3 and TRBJ1-2, is GAGVSQTPSNKVTEKGKYVELRCDPISGHTALYWYRQSLGQGPEFLIYFQGTGAADDSGLPNDRFFAVRPEGSVSTLKIQRTERGDSAVYLCASSPGEGSGYTFGSGTRLTVV.

The chain combines TRBV18 with TRBJ1-2; 10 bases line up with TRBD1. With 6 bases clipped from V and 6 bases from J, the junction kept 10 bases outside the gene matches. The germline CDR1 and CDR2 sequences are KGHSH and LQKENI. The CDR3 extends over 15 amino acids. The CDR3 DNA follows: TGTGCCAGCTCCTATGGACAGGGGGACGTCGATGGCTACACCTTC. It translates to CASSYGQGDVDGYTF. Full variable domain (rest looked up from reference TRBV18 and TRBJ1-2): NAGVMQNPRHLVRRRGQEARLRCSPMKGHSHVYWYRQLPEEGLKFMVYLQKENIIDESGMPKERFSAEFPKEGPSILRIQQVVRGDSAAYFCASSYGQGDVDGYTFGSGTRLTVV.

The chain has TRBV5-1 and TRBJ1-3, with D perhaps TRBD1 (5 bases). Trimming left V 4 bases short and J 0 bases short, with 17 bases between. The germline V gene has CDR1 SGHRS and CDR2 YFSETQ. This CDR3 is 17 amino acids long. The CDR3 protein is CASSPAGGTSSGNTIYF. As DNA, the CDR3 is TGCGCCAGCAGCCCCGCGGGGGGAACTTCCTCTGGAAACACCATATATTTT.

The V gene is TRBV15, the J gene TRBJ2-3, with D tentatively TRBD2 (7 bases). The CDR3 is 16 residues long. Trimming removed 0 bases at V and 2 bases at J, with 12 bases between. The germline V gene encodes CDR1 LNHNV and CDR2 YYDKDF (reference sequence). The CDR3 DNA reads as TGTGCCACCAGCAGAGATGGGGCGGGGGCCACAGATACGCAGTATTTT. Protein product: CATSRDGAGATDTQYF.

The chain is built from TRBV10-3 and TRBJ2-7, with TRBD1 matching 11 bases. The V gene's germline CDR1 is ENHRY and CDR2 SYGVKD. The CDR3 covers 15 residues. V was clipped by 0 bases and J by 5 bases; unmatched bases: 3. CDR3 coding DNA: TGTGCCATCAGTGAGTCGGACAGGGGGCGCAACGAGCAGTACTTC. Translation: CAISESDRGRNEQYF.

CDR3 DNA sequence: TGCAGCGTTGAATGGGGTGACGTAGCGTTCACCTACAATGAGCAGTTCTTC. Amino acids: CSVEWGDVAFTYNEQFF. The V call is TRBV29-1, the J call TRBJ2-1, with D possibly matching TRBD2 (5 bases). V shed 2 bases and J shed 2 bases, with 19 bases lying between them. This CDR3 is built from 17 residues. Germline values: CDR1 SQVTM, CDR2 ANQGSEA.

This clone was seen once. The CDR3 bases are TGTGCCAGCTCACCAGGACAGGGGGCTGAAAAACTGTTTTTT. Protein product: CASSPGQGAEKLFF. The genes are TRBV18 and TRBJ1-4; 11 bases match TRBD1. The CDR3 spans 14 residues. Looked up from germline, CDR1 is KGHSH and CDR2 is LQKENI. Germline trimming cut 2 bases from V and 7 bases from J; bases unmatched to any gene: 0. Variable domain in full (rest from reference TRBV18 and TRBJ1-4): NAGVMQNPRHLVRRRGQEARLRCSPMKGHSHVYWYRQLPEEGLKFMVYLQKENIIDESGMPKERFSAEFPKEGPSILRIQQVVRGDSAAYFCASSPGQGAEKLFFGSGTQLSVL.

This rearrangement joins TRBV19 to TRBJ2-1; 9 positions match TRBD1. V dropped 4 bases and J dropped 4; count of bases not matched to a gene: 5. The germline V gene encodes CDR1 LNHDA and CDR2 SQIVND (reference sequence). This CDR3 comprises 15 residues. The chain's CDR3 is CASSSGDREYNEQFF. CDR3 nucleotides: TGTGCCAGTAGTAGCGGGGACAGGGAATACAATGAGCAGTTCTTC.

The chain employs TRBV7-9 and TRBJ1-1, with 10 bases matching TRBD1. The CDR3 runs to 14 residues. V was clipped by 6 bases and J by 6 bases; unmatched bases: 7. Germline V CDR1 and CDR2: SEHNR, FQNEAQ (reference sequence). CDR3 sequence reads: CASRRGTGASEAFF. In DNA, the CDR3 is TGTGCCAGCAGACGCGGGACAGGGGCCTCTGAAGCTTTCTTT.

V usage is TRBV2 and J usage is TRBJ2-1; 16 bases line up with TRBD2. CDR1 and CDR2 from the germline V gene are SNHLY and FYNNEI. The CDR3 contains 18 residues. J gave up 1 base and V 5 bases, and 5 bases lay outside the gene matches. Here the CDR3 reads CASSTRGLAGGSYNEQFF. CDR3 coding DNA: TGTGCCAGCAGTACCCGGGGACTAGCGGGGGGGTCCTACAATGAGCAGTTCTTC.

The chain combines TRBV5-1 with TRBJ2-2, with 11 positions matching TRBD2. Germline V gene sequence: CDR1 SGHRS, CDR2 YFSETQ. The CDR3 is made up of 15 amino acids. V trimming: 3 bases; J trimming: 4 bases; junction bases outside the gene matches: 2. CDR3 loop: CASSYLAGGTGELFF. The CDR3 region has the DNA TGCGCCAGCAGCTACCTAGCGGGGGGCACCGGGGAGCTGTTTTTT. The whole variable domain, remainder taken from reference TRBV5-1 and TRBJ2-2, is KAGVTQTPRYLIKTRGQQVTLSCSPISGHRSVSWYQQTPGQGLQFLFEYFSETQRNKGNFPGRFSGRQFSNSRSEMNVSTLELGDSALYLCASSYLAGGTGELFFGEGSRLTVL.

This clone has only one observation. The gene calls are TRBV19 and TRBJ1-1; no clear D. CDR3 length: 14 residues. Trimming cost V 3 bases and J 3 bases, with 11 bases left between them. Germline CDR1 reads LNHDA; CDR2 reads SQIVND (reference sequence). CDR3 sequence (DNA): TGTGCCAGTAGTATTTATGTTCAGGACACTGAAGCTTTCTTT. Translated: CASSIYVQDTEAFF.

The chain combines TRBV25-1 with TRBJ1-3; possible D gene TRBD1, 6 bases. V lost 2 bases and J 0 bases, leaving 8 bases between the germline ends. The CDR3 runs 15 residues. Germline V gene data show CDR1 as MGHDK and CDR2 as SYGVNS. The CDR3: CASSERTDSGNTIYF. CDR3 coding DNA: TGTGCCAGCAGTGAAAGGACAGACTCTGGAAACACCATATATTTT.

This sequence joins TRBV12-3 or TRBV12-4 and TRBJ2-7; 7 bases align to TRBD1. After removal of 9 bases from V and 4 bases from J, the junction contained 9 bases not matched to a gene. The CDR3 totals 13 residues. The DNA for the CDR3 is TGTGCCAGTCAAGCCAGGGGGATATACGAGCAGTACTTC. Residues: CASQARGIYEQYF.

The chain recombines TRBV25-1 with TRBJ1-4; 8 positions match TRBD1. This CDR3 is built from 15 residues. V lost 0 bases to trimming and J lost 8 bases; unmatched junction nucleotides: 5. From germline, CDR1 is MGHDK and CDR2 SYGVNS. The CDR3 protein is CASSEYTGGQEKLFF. CDR3 in DNA: TGTGCCAGCAGTGAATACACAGGGGGACAAGAAAAACTGTTTTTT.

The rearrangement uses TRBV27 and TRBJ1-1; the D gene is possibly TRBD1 (5 bases). Trimming removed 5 bases at V and 0 bases at J, with 13 bases between. From germline, CDR1 is MNHEY and CDR2 SMNVEV (reference sequence). The CDR3 has 15 amino acids. DNA of the CDR3: TGTGCCAGCAGTGCGGGGGAAAGATTGAACACTGAAGCTTTCTTT. It encodes CASSAGERLNTEAFF.

This clone was counted a single time. This chain connects TRBV11-3 to TRBJ2-7, with 7 bases that match TRBD1. This CDR3 comprises 14 residues. The germline V gene has CDR1 SGHNT and CDR2 YENEEA. V lost 5 bases to trimming and J lost 3 bases; unmatched junction nucleotides: 7. In DNA, the CDR3 is TGTGCCAGCAGCCTTGACAGGGCCAACTACGAGCAGTACTTC. This gives the protein CASSLDRANYEQYF.

The chain employs TRBV3-1 (or the pseudogene TRBV3-2) and TRBJ1-4; possibly TRBD1 for D (6 bases). Per germline, CDR1 LGHDT and CDR2 YNNKEL (reference sequence). V gave up 0 bases and J gave up 11 bases, with 13 bases separating them. CDR3 length: 14 amino acids. The CDR3 region is CASSQDAGVGKLFF. Here the CDR3 DNA reads TGTGCCAGCAGCCAAGATGCAGGGGTGGGTAAACTGTTTTTT.

The chain has TRBV7-9 and TRBJ1-2; 7 bases are a match to TRBD1. V shed 1 base, J shed 1 base, and the junction held 0 bases outside the gene matches. Germline V gene data show CDR1 as SEHNR and CDR2 as FQNEAQ (reference sequence). CDR3 length: 14 amino acids. DNA for the CDR3: TGTGCCAGCAGCTTAGGGGACAGTAACTATGGCTACACCTTC. Amino acid sequence: CASSLGDSNYGYTF. The variable domain in full, with the rest retrieved from reference TRBV7-9 and TRBJ1-2, is DTGVSQNPRHKITKRGQNVTFRCDPISEHNRLYWYRQTLGQGPEFLTYFQNEAQLEKSRLLSDRFSAERPKGSFSTLEIQRTEQGDSAMYLCASSLGDSNYGYTFGSGTRLTVV.